A selection of T cell receptor beta chains follows, all from one sample in a study of vaccination effects on CD4 cells after COVID-19. Method: immunoSEQ multiplex PCR; TCRdb's copy keeps in-frame clones and lacks some. In the table there are tens of thousands of clones, less than 80% of which are singletons. These receptors have no known antigen. Sequencing was performed on CD4+ T cells from PBMCs cultured with HCoV-229E spike peptides, taken after COVID-19 vaccination. These receptor sequences come from a human donor who received a COVID-19 vaccine. CDR3s include the opening cysteine and the closing phenylalanine or tryptophan. Fields, in order: CDR3 length, J gene, clone size, D gene, V gene, CDR3 DNA, CDR3 protein. A D gene is named only where the DNA matches it firmly. Clone size is given for some rows only: seen once, a few or many times, or a class if the clone is expanded.

cdr3_length: 17; j_call: TRBJ1-5; clone_size: few; d_call: TRBD1; v_call: TRBV19; cdr3_nt: TGTGCCAGTAGTGTTGGACAGGGGGCTAATAGCAATCAGCCCCAGCATTTT; cdr3_aa: CASSVGQGANSNQPQHF
cdr3_length: 14; j_call: TRBJ1-1; clone_size: NA; d_call: NA; v_call: TRBV9; cdr3_nt: TGTGCCAGCAGCTTCAGGGAGGTGAACACTGAAGCTTTCTTT; cdr3_aa: CASSFREVNTEAFF
cdr3_length: 14; j_call: TRBJ2-3; clone_size: NA; d_call: TRBD2; v_call: TRBV5-1; cdr3_nt: TGCGCCAGCGGGACTAGCGACTTCACAGATACGCAGTATTTT; cdr3_aa: CASGTSDFTDTQYF
cdr3_length: 13; j_call: TRBJ1-2; clone_size: NA; d_call: TRBD1; v_call: TRBV10-3; cdr3_nt: TGTGCCATCACCTCGGGACAGAACTATGGCTACACCTTC; cdr3_aa: CAITSGQNYGYTF
cdr3_length: 15; j_call: TRBJ2-5; clone_size: NA; d_call: NA; v_call: TRBV5-1; cdr3_nt: TGCGCCAGCAGACGAGGAGGACAGACAGAAGAGACCCAGTACTTC; cdr3_aa: CASRRGGQTEETQYF
cdr3_length: 13; j_call: TRBJ1-2; clone_size: NA; d_call: NA; v_call: TRBV2; cdr3_nt: TGTGCCAGCAGGTCGGATTGGGGCTATGGCTACACCTTC; cdr3_aa: CASRSDWGYGYTF
cdr3_length: 13; j_call: TRBJ1-2; clone_size: NA; d_call: NA; v_call: TRBV30; cdr3_nt: TGTGCCTGGAGTGTCGGGATCCACTATGGCTACACCTTC; cdr3_aa: CAWSVGIHYGYTF
cdr3_length: 15; j_call: TRBJ2-3; clone_size: NA; d_call: NA; v_call: TRBV5-6; cdr3_nt: TGTGCCAGCAGCTTGGTGGCCACCAGCACAGATACGCAGTATTTT; cdr3_aa: CASSLVATSTDTQYF
cdr3_length: 14; j_call: TRBJ1-4; clone_size: NA; d_call: NA; v_call: TRBV2; cdr3_nt: TGTGCCTTTCGTCTACAGGCGCTAATTGAAAAACTGTTTTTT; cdr3_aa: CAFRLQALIEKLFF
cdr3_length: 14; j_call: TRBJ2-2; clone_size: few; d_call: NA; v_call: TRBV9; cdr3_nt: TGTGCCAGCAGCGCACCAGGGTTCGCCGGGGAGCTGTTTTTT; cdr3_aa: CASSAPGFAGELFF
cdr3_length: 13; j_call: TRBJ1-1; clone_size: NA; d_call: NA; v_call: TRBV18; cdr3_nt: TGTGCCAGCTCACCATACACGAACACTGAAGCTTTCTTT; cdr3_aa: CASSPYTNTEAFF
cdr3_length: 14; j_call: TRBJ1-6; clone_size: NA; d_call: NA; v_call: TRBV7-2; cdr3_nt: TGTGCCAGCAGCTCAGTCACGGGGCCGTCACCCCTCCACTTT; cdr3_aa: CASSSVTGPSPLHF
cdr3_length: 16; j_call: TRBJ2-1; clone_size: once; d_call: NA; v_call: TRBV2; cdr3_nt: TGTGCCAGCAGTGAAGGTCTGATCGTCTCCTACAATGAGCAGTTCTTC; cdr3_aa: CASSEGLIVSYNEQFF
cdr3_length: 14; j_call: TRBJ2-3; clone_size: few; d_call: TRBD1; v_call: TRBV11-1; cdr3_nt: TGTGCCAGCAGCCCGGACAGGGAAGCAGATACGCAGTATTTT; cdr3_aa: CASSPDREADTQYF
cdr3_length: 13; j_call: TRBJ2-2; clone_size: once; d_call: NA; v_call: TRBV2; cdr3_nt: TGTGCCAGCAGTGAAGGAACAACACGGGAGCTGTTTTTT; cdr3_aa: CASSEGTTRELFF
cdr3_length: 16; j_call: TRBJ2-1; clone_size: NA; d_call: TRBD2; v_call: TRBV18; cdr3_nt: TGTGCCAGCTCACTAGACGGACTAGCGGGGGTTAATGAGCAGTTCTTC; cdr3_aa: CASSLDGLAGVNEQFF
cdr3_length: 14; j_call: TRBJ1-5; clone_size: NA; d_call: TRBD1; v_call: TRBV10-2; cdr3_nt: TGCGCCAGCAGCGAGACAGGGTTTAATCAGCCCCAGCATTTT; cdr3_aa: CASSETGFNQPQHF
cdr3_length: 13; j_call: TRBJ2-4; clone_size: NA; d_call: NA; v_call: TRBV2; cdr3_nt: TGTGCCAGCACGGGACAAGTGGAGAACATTCAGTACTTC; cdr3_aa: CASTGQVENIQYF
cdr3_length: 14; j_call: TRBJ2-6; clone_size: NA; d_call: NA; v_call: TRBV3-1/TRBV3-2; cdr3_nt: TGTGCCAGCAGCCCTATCTCTGGGGCCAACGTCCTGACTTTC; cdr3_aa: CASSPISGANVLTF
cdr3_length: 13; j_call: TRBJ2-4; clone_size: NA; d_call: NA; v_call: TRBV28; cdr3_nt: TGTGCCAGCAGGGGTGAGGACTCAAACATTCAGTACTTC; cdr3_aa: CASRGEDSNIQYF
cdr3_length: 13; j_call: TRBJ1-6; clone_size: few; d_call: TRBD1; v_call: TRBV30; cdr3_nt: TGTGCCTGGACAGGGGGCGAAGGGTCACCCCTCCACTTT; cdr3_aa: CAWTGGEGSPLHF
cdr3_length: 12; j_call: TRBJ1-1; clone_size: NA; d_call: NA; v_call: TRBV7-2; cdr3_nt: TGTGCCAGCAGCTTATCGGAAGAGGGAGCTTTCTTT; cdr3_aa: CASSLSEEGAFF
cdr3_length: 13; j_call: TRBJ1-2; clone_size: NA; d_call: TRBD1; v_call: TRBV19; cdr3_nt: TGTGCCAGTAGTATCCCCCCGACAGGGGGCTACACCTTC; cdr3_aa: CASSIPPTGGYTF
cdr3_length: 13; j_call: TRBJ1-1; clone_size: NA; d_call: TRBD1; v_call: TRBV7-3; cdr3_nt: TGTGCCAGCAGCTCACAGGGGGACACTGAAGCTTTCTTT; cdr3_aa: CASSSQGDTEAFF
cdr3_length: 16; j_call: TRBJ1-1; clone_size: NA; d_call: NA; v_call: TRBV5-1; cdr3_nt: TGCGCCAGCAGCGCCGGGGCTGGGACGAGGAACACTGAAGCTTTCTTT; cdr3_aa: CASSAGAGTRNTEAFF
cdr3_length: 14; j_call: TRBJ1-2; clone_size: NA; d_call: NA; v_call: TRBV4-3; cdr3_nt: TGCGCCAGCAGCCAAGCGTTGCAGAACTATGGCTACACCTTC; cdr3_aa: CASSQALQNYGYTF
cdr3_length: 15; j_call: TRBJ2-5; clone_size: few; d_call: NA; v_call: TRBV5-4; cdr3_nt: TGTGCCAGCAGCTTATCGGGGGCCCTTTCAAGAGGCCAGTACTTC; cdr3_aa: CASSLSGALSRGQYF
cdr3_length: 16; j_call: TRBJ2-1; clone_size: NA; d_call: NA; v_call: TRBV6-5; cdr3_nt: TGTGCCAGCAGTTACTCTGGGTACAGCCCCTACAATGAGCAGTTCTTC; cdr3_aa: CASSYSGYSPYNEQFF
cdr3_length: 14; j_call: TRBJ1-4; clone_size: NA; d_call: NA; v_call: TRBV6-5; cdr3_nt: TGTGCCAGCAGGGGATGGGGGACTAATGAAAAACTGTTTTTT; cdr3_aa: CASRGWGTNEKLFF
cdr3_length: 19; j_call: TRBJ2-6; clone_size: NA; d_call: NA; v_call: TRBV4-2; cdr3_nt: TGTGCCAGCAGCCAAGATCTCGACGGGGTCTTCTCTGGGGCCAACGTCCTGACTTTC; cdr3_aa: CASSQDLDGVFSGANVLTF
cdr3_length: 14; j_call: TRBJ1-1; clone_size: NA; d_call: NA; v_call: TRBV6-5; cdr3_nt: TGTGCCAGCACCCAACCAGGGGCTATCACTGAAGCTTTCTTT; cdr3_aa: CASTQPGAITEAFF
cdr3_length: 14; j_call: TRBJ2-3; clone_size: NA; d_call: NA; v_call: TRBV29-1; cdr3_nt: TGCAGCGTAGTCCCTGTAGCGGCCACAGATACGCAGTATTTT; cdr3_aa: CSVVPVAATDTQYF
cdr3_length: 17; j_call: TRBJ2-6; clone_size: NA; d_call: NA; v_call: TRBV4-1; cdr3_nt: TGCGCCAGCAGCCAAGAACCACAGTTCTCTGGGGCCAACGTCCTGACTTTC; cdr3_aa: CASSQEPQFSGANVLTF
cdr3_length: 18; j_call: TRBJ2-6; clone_size: NA; d_call: TRBD1; v_call: TRBV28; cdr3_nt: TGTGCCAGCAGTTTAATGGGACAGAAATACTCTGGGGCCAACGTCCTGACTTTC; cdr3_aa: CASSLMGQKYSGANVLTF
cdr3_length: 16; j_call: TRBJ2-2; clone_size: NA; d_call: TRBD1; v_call: TRBV6-4; cdr3_nt: TGTGCCAGCAGCGGAACAGGGGGCGCTACCACCGGGGAGCTGTTTTTT; cdr3_aa: CASSGTGGATTGELFF
cdr3_length: 17; j_call: TRBJ2-2; clone_size: NA; d_call: TRBD1; v_call: TRBV15; cdr3_nt: TGTGCCACCAGCAGGGCCTGGGACAGGCGGAACACCGGGGAGCTGTTTTTT; cdr3_aa: CATSRAWDRRNTGELFF
cdr3_length: 16; j_call: TRBJ1-2; clone_size: NA; d_call: NA; v_call: TRBV4-3; cdr3_nt: TGCGCCAGCAGCCAAGGGGGGACGGCTACTCCCTATGGCTACACCTTC; cdr3_aa: CASSQGGTATPYGYTF
cdr3_length: 15; j_call: TRBJ2-2; clone_size: NA; d_call: NA; v_call: TRBV7-3; cdr3_nt: TGTGCCAGCAGTGACGAGGGTCGAAACACCGGGGAGCTGTTTTTT; cdr3_aa: CASSDEGRNTGELFF
cdr3_length: 13; j_call: TRBJ1-2; clone_size: NA; d_call: NA; v_call: TRBV2; cdr3_nt: TGTGCCAGCAATCCCGGCGGGCCCTATGGCTACACCTTC; cdr3_aa: CASNPGGPYGYTF
cdr3_length: 13; j_call: TRBJ1-4; clone_size: few; d_call: NA; v_call: TRBV29-1; cdr3_nt: TGCAGCGTTGGAGGATCAACTAATGAAAAACTGTTTTTT; cdr3_aa: CSVGGSTNEKLFF
cdr3_length: 14; j_call: TRBJ2-1; clone_size: once; d_call: NA; v_call: TRBV6-6; cdr3_nt: TGTGCCAGCAGCCTCGGGGGGCCGAGCGGAGAGCAGTTCTTC; cdr3_aa: CASSLGGPSGEQFF
cdr3_length: 15; j_call: TRBJ2-1; clone_size: NA; d_call: NA; v_call: TRBV10-2; cdr3_nt: TGCGCCAGCAGCGGCAGGACACAGGGGAGGAATGAGCAGTTCTTC; cdr3_aa: CASSGRTQGRNEQFF
cdr3_length: 16; j_call: TRBJ1-4; clone_size: NA; d_call: NA; v_call: TRBV4-2; cdr3_nt: TGTGCCAGCAGCCAGGTGCAGCATGCAACTAATGAAAAACTGTTTTTT; cdr3_aa: CASSQVQHATNEKLFF
cdr3_length: 14; j_call: TRBJ1-2; clone_size: NA; d_call: NA; v_call: TRBV18; cdr3_nt: TGTGCCAGCTCACCTACTCAGGACAGCGGTGGCTACACCTTC; cdr3_aa: CASSPTQDSGGYTF
cdr3_length: 14; j_call: TRBJ1-1; clone_size: NA; d_call: NA; v_call: TRBV5-5; cdr3_nt: TGTGCCAGCAGCTTGGGGGGGGCCGGAACTGAAGCTTTCTTT; cdr3_aa: CASSLGGAGTEAFF
cdr3_length: 14; j_call: TRBJ2-2; clone_size: NA; d_call: NA; v_call: TRBV28; cdr3_nt: TGTGCCAGCAGTTTGGGCGGAAACACCGGGGAGCTGTTTTTT; cdr3_aa: CASSLGGNTGELFF
cdr3_length: 17; j_call: TRBJ1-5; clone_size: few; d_call: TRBD1; v_call: TRBV25-1; cdr3_nt: TGTGCCAGCAGTGAATATTACAGGGGGCTGCGGAATCAGCCCCAGCATTTT; cdr3_aa: CASSEYYRGLRNQPQHF
cdr3_length: 15; j_call: TRBJ1-4; clone_size: NA; d_call: NA; v_call: TRBV2; cdr3_nt: TGTGCCACCCTGATGGAGCTAACAACTAATGAAAAACTGTTTTTT; cdr3_aa: CATLMELTTNEKLFF